This T cell receptor beta chain was obtained from a study of blood T cell repertoires in COVID-19. Overall study: Spain, Italy and the United States supplied samples that represented acute and convalescent COVID-19. PBMCs, B-cell-depleted T cells, or T cells provided the cDNA or gDNA that made up the material.

Per the original methods: Estimation of nucleated cell counts relied on the amplification of reference gene primers. TCRdb keeps only in-frame clones here, not all; method: immunoSEQ multiplex PCR. That table gives V, J and clone size, and the DNA gave D and trimming. The table lists around 120,000 clones, around four fifths of them singletons. Sequencing was performed on peripheral blood. The clonotype comes from a human donor in a cohort sampled during active COVID-19.

In DNA form, the CDR3 reads TGTGCCAGCAGCTCCGGGGATATCGGGCGGGATACGCAGTATTTT. It encodes CASSSGDIGRDTQYF. The J gene is TRBJ2-3, the V gene TRBV5-4; a possible D gene is TRBD2 (5 bases). CDR1 and CDR2 (germline): SGHNT, YYREEE (reference sequence). The CDR3 covers 15 residues. V was pared by 3 bases and J by 6 bases, with 17 bases between.